This TCR beta chain was captured by sequencing in a study of cytomegalovirus exposure and HLA in healthy donors. This CDR3 is built from 13 residues. V gave up 10 bases and J gave up 5 bases, with 17 bases separating them. In germline, CDR1 is ENHRY, CDR2 SYGVKD. Primers: 60 Vbeta forward and 13 Jbeta reverse. Data came from immunoSEQ multiplex PCR; TCRdb stores just in-frame clones and leaves some out. Of 150,000 to 200,000 clones detected, roughly 87% appear once; the ten largest clones hold roughly 0.2%. This rearrangement joins TRBV10-3 to TRBJ1-1; D not certain. Material: PBMCs. This receptor was identified in a girl under three years old in good health and CMV-seronegative. CDR3 coding DNA: TGTGCCACACGGCCGGAGGGTGGGACTGAAGCTTTCTTT. This sequence encodes CATRPEGGTEAFF.